This T cell receptor (beta chain) appears in the sequencing data of a study of shared clonotypes between healthy human individuals. Remarks on this clone: The target antigen is unknown.

This CDR3 is built from 11 residues. Per germline, CDR1 SQVTM and CDR2 ANQGSEA. V was clipped by 4 bases and J by 13 bases; unmatched bases: 8. Findings and limits, study-wide: Between a handful of donors, naive CD4 clonotypes were shared at a level of around 4.8%.

Repertoires were generated with immunoSEQ multiplex PCR, while TCRdb's copy carries only in-frame clones and drops some. The sample holds approximately 2.5 million clones; over 85% are singletons and the top ten take 0.36%. This TCR derives from a man younger than 35 in good health. Some clones in this sample may be carry-over from other donors' samples. Material for sequencing was naive CD4+ T cells from PBMCs. Sample subset: CD45RA+ positively selected. The chain links TRBV29-1 to TRBJ2-7, with 9 bases that match TRBD1. CDR3 protein: CSVGEDRGNYF. Here the CDR3 DNA reads TGCAGCGTTGGAGAGGACAGGGGCAATTACTTC.